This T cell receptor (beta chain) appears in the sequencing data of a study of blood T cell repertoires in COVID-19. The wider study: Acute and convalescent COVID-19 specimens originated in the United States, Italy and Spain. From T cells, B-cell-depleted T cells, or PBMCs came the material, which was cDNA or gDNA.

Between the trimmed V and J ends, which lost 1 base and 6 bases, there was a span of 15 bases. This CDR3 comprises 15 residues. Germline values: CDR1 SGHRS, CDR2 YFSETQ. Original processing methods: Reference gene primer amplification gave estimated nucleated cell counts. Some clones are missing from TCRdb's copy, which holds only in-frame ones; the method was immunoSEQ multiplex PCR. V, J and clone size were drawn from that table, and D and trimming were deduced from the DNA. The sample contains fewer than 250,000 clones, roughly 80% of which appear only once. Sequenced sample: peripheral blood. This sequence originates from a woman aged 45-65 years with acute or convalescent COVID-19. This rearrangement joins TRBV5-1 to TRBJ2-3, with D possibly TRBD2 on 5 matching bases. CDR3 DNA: TGCGCCAGCAGCTTGACCCGGACTGGCCGGGATACGCAGTATTTT. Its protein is CASSLTRTGRDTQYF. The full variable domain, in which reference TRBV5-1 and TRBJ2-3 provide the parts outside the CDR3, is KAGVTQTPRYLIKTRGQQVTLSCSPISGHRSVSWYQQTPGQGLQFLFEYFSETQRNKGNFPGRFSGRQFSNSRSEMNVSTLELGDSALYLCASSLTRTGRDTQYFGPGTRLTVL.